The clone carrying this TCR beta chain was observed a few times. These data are taken from a study of blood T cells in healthy people across ages. Alongside a J-beta primer mix, a sample-barcoded 5' primer served in a second PCR lasting about 6 to 11 cycles. Each CDR3 protein is one row after TCRdb ran MiXCR on the 5' RACE reads. The sample records about a million distinct CDR3 sequences, roughly half being singletons. The V and J ends lost 3 bases and 4 bases, in that order; junction bases with no gene match: 2. CDR3 length equals 14 residues. From germline, CDR1 is ENHRY and CDR2 SYGVKD. Sequenced: blood. The source is a woman aged 60-75 years in good health. The chain employs TRBV10-3 and TRBJ2-5; 10 nucleotides agree with TRBD2. This CDR3 reads CAISDSSGRETQYF. CDR3 nucleotide sequence: TGTGCCATCAGTGACTCTAGCGGGAGAGAGACCCAGTACTTC.